This T cell receptor (beta chain) appears in the sequencing data of a study of control samples from healthy donors and cancer patients. Only in-frame clones appear in the TCRdb table, and some are missing; sequencing was by immunoSEQ multiplex PCR. The table shows around 90,000 clones, with roughly nine tenths occurring only once. Germline V gene data show CDR1 as KGHDR and CDR2 as SFDVKD. CDR3 length: 14 residues. Between the trimmed V and J ends, which lost 2 bases and 0 bases, there was a span of 5 bases. Specimen: blood. The gene calls are TRBV24-1 and TRBJ2-3, with unresolved D. This clonotype was sampled from a man aged 30-40 years in good health. This CDR3 reads CATSDWSSTDTQYF. The CDR3 DNA follows: TGTGCCACCAGTGATTGGAGTAGCACAGATACGCAGTATTTT.